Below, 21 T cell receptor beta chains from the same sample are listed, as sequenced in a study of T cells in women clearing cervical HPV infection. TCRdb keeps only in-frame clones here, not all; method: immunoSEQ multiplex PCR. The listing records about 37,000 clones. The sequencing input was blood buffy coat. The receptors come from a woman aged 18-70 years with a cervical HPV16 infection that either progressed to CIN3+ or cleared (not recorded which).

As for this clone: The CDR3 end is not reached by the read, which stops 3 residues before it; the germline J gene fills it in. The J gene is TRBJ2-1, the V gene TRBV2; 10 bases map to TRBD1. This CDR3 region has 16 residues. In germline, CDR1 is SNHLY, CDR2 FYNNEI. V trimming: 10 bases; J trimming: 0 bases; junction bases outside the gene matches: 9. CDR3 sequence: CATTGGMGSSYNEQFF. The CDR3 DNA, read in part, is TGTGCCACGACAGGGGGCATGGGTAGCTCCTACAATGAG.

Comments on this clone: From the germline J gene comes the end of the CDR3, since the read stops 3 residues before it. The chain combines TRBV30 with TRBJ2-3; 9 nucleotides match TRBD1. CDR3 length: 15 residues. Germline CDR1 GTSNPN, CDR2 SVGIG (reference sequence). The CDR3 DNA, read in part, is TGTGCCTGGAAACGCTACGGACAGGGGATAGAGACG. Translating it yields CAWKRYGQGIET. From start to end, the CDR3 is CAWKRYGQGIETQYF.

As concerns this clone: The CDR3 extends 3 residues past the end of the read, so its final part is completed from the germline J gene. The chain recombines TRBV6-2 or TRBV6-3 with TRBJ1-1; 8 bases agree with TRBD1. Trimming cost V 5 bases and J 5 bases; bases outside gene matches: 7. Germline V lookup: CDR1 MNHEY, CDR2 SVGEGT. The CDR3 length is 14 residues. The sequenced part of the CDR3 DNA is TGTGCCAGCAGTCCGGACAGGGTTATTACTGAA. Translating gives CASSPDRVITE. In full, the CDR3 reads CASSPDRVITEAFF.

The CDR3 loop reads CASSTPLGAYGYTF. CDR3 bases read: TGTGCCAGTAGTACCCCCCTGGGGGCCTATGGC. The chain employs TRBV19 and TRBJ1-2, with D possibly matching TRBD1 (6 bases). The observed sequence ends 3 residues before the CDR3 terminus, with the missing tail filled in from the germline J gene. The V gene lost 4 bases and the J gene lost 4 bases, with 13 bases spanning the gap. The germline V gene has CDR1 LNHDA and CDR2 SQIVND (reference sequence). CDR3 length equals 14 residues.

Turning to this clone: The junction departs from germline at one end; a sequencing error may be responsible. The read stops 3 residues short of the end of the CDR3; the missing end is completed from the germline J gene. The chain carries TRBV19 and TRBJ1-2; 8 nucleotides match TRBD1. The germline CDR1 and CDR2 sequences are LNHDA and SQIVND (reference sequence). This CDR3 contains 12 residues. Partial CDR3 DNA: TGTGCCAGCAGTACAGGGGGCTATGGC. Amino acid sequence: CASSTGGYG. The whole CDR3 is CASSTGGYGYTF.

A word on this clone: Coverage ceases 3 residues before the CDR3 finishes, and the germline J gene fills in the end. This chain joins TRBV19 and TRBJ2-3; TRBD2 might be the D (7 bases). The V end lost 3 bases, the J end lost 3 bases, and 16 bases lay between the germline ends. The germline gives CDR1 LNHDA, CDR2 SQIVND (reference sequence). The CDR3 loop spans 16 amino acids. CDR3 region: CASSMGGGGGTDTQYF. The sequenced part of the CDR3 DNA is TGTGCCAGTAGTATGGGGGGGGGAGGGGGGACAGATACG.

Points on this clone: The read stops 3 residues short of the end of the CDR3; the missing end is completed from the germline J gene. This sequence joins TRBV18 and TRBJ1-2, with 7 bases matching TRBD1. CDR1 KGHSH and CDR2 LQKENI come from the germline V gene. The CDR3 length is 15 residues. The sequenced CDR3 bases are TGTGCCAGCTCACCTAGCCTGACAGGGTACAATGAC. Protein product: CASSPSLTGYND. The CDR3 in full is CASSPSLTGYNDYTF.

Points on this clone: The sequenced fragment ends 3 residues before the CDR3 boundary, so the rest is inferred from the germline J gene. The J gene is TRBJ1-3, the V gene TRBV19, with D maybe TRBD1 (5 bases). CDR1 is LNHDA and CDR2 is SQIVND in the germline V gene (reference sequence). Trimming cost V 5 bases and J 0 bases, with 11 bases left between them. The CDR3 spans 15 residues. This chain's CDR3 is CASSGGVSSGNTIYF. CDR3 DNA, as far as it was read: TGTGCCAGTAGTGGAGGGGTGAGCTCTGGAAACACC.

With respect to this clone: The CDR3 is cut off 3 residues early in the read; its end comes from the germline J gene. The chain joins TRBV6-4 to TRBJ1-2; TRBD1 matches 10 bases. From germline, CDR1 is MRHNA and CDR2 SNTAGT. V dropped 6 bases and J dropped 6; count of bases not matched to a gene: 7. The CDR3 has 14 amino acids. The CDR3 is CASSRDRGLDGYTF. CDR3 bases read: TGTGCCAGCAGCCGAGACAGGGGGCTGGATGGC.

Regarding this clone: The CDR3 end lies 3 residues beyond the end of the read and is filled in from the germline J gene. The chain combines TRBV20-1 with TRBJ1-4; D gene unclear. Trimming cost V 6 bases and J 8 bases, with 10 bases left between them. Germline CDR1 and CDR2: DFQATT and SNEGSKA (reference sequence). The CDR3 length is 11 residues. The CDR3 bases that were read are TGCAGTGCGGGCCGCGGGGAAAAA. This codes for CSAGRGEK. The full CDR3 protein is CSAGRGEKLFF.

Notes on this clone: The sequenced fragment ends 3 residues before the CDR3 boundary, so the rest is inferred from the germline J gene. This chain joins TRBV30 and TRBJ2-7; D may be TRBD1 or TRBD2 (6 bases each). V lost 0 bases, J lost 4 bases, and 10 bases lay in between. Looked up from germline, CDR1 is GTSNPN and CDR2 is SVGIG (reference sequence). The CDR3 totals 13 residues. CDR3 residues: CAWSVRRGYEQYF. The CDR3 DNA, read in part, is TGTGCCTGGAGTGTACGGAGGGGGTACGAG. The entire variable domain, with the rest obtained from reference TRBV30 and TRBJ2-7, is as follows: SQTIHQWPATLVQPVGSPLSLECTVEGTSNPNLYWYRQAAGRGLQLLFYSVGIGQISSEVPQNLSASRPQDRQFILSSKKLLLSDSGFYLCAWSVRRGYEQYFGPGTRLTVT.

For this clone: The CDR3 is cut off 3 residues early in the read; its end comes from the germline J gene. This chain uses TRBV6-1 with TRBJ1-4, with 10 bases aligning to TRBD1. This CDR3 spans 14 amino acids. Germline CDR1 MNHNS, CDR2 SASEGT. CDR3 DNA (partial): TGTGCCAGCAGTGCCGGGACAGGGGCTTCACCA. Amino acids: CASSAGTGASP. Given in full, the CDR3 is CASSAGTGASPLFF.

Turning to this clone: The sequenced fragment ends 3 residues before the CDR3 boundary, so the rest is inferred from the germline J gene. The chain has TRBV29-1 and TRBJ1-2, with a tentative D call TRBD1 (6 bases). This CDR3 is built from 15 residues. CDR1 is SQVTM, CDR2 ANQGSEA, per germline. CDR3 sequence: CSSDRGASRGLGYTF. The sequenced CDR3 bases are TGCAGCTCTGACCGGGGGGCTTCTCGAGGATTGGGC.

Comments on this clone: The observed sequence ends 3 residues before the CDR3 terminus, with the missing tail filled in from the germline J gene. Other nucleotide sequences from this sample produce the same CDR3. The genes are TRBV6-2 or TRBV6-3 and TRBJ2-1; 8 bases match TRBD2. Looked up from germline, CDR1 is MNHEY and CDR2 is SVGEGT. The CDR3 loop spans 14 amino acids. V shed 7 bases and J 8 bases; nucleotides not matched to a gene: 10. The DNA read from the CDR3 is TGTGCCAGCAATGGACTAGCCCCTTCTGATGAG. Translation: CASNGLAPSDE. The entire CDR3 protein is CASNGLAPSDEQFF.

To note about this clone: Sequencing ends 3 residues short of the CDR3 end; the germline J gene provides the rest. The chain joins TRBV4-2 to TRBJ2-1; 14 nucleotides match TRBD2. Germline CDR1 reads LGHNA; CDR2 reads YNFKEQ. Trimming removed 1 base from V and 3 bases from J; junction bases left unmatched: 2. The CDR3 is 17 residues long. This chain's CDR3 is CASSQGLAGGGYNEQFF. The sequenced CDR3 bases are TGTGCCAGCAGCCAAGGACTAGCGGGAGGGGGCTACAATGAG.

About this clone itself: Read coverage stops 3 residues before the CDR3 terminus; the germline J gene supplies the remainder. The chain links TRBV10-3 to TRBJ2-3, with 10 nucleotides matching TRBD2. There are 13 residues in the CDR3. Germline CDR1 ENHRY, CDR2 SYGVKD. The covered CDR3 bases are TGTGCCATCAGTGCCAGCGGGAGGGAGACG. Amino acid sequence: CAISASGRET. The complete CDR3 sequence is CAISASGRETQYF.

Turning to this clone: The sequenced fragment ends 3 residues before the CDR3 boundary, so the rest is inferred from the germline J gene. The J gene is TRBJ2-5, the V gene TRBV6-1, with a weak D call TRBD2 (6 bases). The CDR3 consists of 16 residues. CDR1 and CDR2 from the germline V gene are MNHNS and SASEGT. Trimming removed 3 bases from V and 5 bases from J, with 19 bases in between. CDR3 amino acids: CASSDMMGRAGETQYF. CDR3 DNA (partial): TGTGCCAGCAGTGATATGATGGGCAGGGCGGGGGAGACC.

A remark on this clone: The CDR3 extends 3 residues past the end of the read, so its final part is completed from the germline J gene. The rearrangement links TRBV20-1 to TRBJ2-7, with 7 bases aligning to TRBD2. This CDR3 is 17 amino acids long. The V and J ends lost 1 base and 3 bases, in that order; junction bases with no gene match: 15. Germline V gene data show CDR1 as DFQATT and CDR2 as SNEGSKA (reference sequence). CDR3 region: CSARAPRQRDVFYEQYF. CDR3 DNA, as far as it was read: TGCAGTGCTAGAGCCCCCCGGCAGCGGGACGTTTTCTACGAG.

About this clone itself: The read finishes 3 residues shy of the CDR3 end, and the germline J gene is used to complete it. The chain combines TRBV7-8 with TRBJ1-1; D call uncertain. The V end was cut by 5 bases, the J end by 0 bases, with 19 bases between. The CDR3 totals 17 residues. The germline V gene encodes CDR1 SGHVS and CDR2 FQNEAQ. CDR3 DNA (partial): TGTGCCAGCAGCCCGGTACTGGGCGCACGGATGAACACTGAA. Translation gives CASSPVLGARMNTE. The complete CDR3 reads CASSPVLGARMNTEAFF.

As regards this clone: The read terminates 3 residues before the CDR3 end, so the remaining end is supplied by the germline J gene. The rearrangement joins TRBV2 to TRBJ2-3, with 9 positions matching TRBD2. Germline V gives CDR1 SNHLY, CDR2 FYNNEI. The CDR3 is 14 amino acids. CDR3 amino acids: CASSPGLATGTQYF. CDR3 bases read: TGTGCCAGCAGTCCGGGACTAGCTACCGGGACG.

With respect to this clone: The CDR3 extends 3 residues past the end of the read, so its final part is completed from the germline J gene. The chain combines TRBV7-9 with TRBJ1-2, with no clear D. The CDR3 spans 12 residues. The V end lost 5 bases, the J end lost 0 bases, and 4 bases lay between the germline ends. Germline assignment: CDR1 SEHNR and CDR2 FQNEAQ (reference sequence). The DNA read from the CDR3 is TGTGCCAGCAGCCCGTCTAACTATGGC. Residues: CASSPSNYG. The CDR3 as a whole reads CASSPSNYGYTF.